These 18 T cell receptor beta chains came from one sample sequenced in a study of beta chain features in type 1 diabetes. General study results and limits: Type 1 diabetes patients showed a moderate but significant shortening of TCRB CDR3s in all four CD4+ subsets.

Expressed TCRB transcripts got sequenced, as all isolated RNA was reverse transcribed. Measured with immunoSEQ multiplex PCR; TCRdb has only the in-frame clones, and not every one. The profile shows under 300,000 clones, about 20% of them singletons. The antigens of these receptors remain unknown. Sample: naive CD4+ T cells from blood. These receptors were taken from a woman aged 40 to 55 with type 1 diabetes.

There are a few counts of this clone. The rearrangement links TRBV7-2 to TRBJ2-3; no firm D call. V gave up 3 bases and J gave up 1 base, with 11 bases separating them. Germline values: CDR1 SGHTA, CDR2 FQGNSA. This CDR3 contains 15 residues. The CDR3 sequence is CASSFSTGGTDTQYF. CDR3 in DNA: TGTGCCAGCAGCTTTAGTACTGGTGGCACAGATACGCAGTATTTT.

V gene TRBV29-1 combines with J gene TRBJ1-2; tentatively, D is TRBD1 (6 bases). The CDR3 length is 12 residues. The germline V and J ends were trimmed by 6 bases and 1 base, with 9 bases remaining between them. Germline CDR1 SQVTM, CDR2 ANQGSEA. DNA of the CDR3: TGCAGCGTCGGGACATTTAACTATGGCTACACCTTC. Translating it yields CSVGTFNYGYTF.

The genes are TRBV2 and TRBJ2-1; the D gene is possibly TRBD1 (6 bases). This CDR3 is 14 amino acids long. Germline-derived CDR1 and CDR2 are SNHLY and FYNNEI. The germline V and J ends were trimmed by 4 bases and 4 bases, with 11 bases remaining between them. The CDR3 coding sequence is TGTGCCAGCAGTGTGGGGACATTGTACAATGAGCAGTTCTTC. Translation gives CASSVGTLYNEQFF.

CDR3: CSADRGSTEAFF. In nucleotides, the CDR3 is TGCAGCGCCGACAGGGGGTCGACTGAAGCTTTCTTT. The chain links TRBV29-1 to TRBJ1-1; 9 bases match TRBD1. V was pared by 7 bases and J by 5 bases, with 5 bases of the junction left unmatched. Germline V gives CDR1 SQVTM, CDR2 ANQGSEA. The CDR3 totals 12 residues.

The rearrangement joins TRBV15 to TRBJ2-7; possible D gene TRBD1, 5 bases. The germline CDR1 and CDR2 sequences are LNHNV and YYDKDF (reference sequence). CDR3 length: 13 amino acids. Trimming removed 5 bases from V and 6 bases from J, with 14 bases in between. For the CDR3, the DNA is TGTGCCACCAGCGCCCAACAGGCATCCGAGCAGTACTTC. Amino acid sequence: CATSAQQASEQYF.

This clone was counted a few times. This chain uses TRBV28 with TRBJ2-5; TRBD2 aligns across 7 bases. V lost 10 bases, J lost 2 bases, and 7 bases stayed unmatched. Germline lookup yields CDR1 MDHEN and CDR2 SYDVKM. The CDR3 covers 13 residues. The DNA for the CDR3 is TGTGCCAACCCCGAAGCGGGGCAAGAGACCCAGTACTTC. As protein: CANPEAGQETQYF.

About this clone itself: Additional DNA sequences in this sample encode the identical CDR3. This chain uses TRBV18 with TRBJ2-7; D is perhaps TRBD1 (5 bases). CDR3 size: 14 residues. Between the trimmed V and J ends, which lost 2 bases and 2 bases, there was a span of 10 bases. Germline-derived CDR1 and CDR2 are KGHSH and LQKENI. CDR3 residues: CASSPGRGTYEQYF. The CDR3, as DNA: TGTGCCAGCTCACCAGGAAGGGGCACCTACGAGCAGTACTTC.

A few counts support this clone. The CDR3 DNA reads as TGTGCCAGCACCCGACAGGGGGCTCGGGATACGCAGTATTTT. It specifies CASTRQGARDTQYF. The V gene is TRBV13, the J gene TRBJ2-3; 10 nucleotides align to TRBD1. The V gene's germline CDR1 is PRHDT and CDR2 FYEKMQ (reference sequence). V gave up 7 bases and J gave up 6 bases; unmatched junction bases: 7. The CDR3 is 14 amino acids. Full variable domain (remainder filled in from reference TRBV13 and TRBJ2-3): AAGVIQSPRHLIKEKRETATLKCYPIPRHDTVYWYQQGPGQDPQFLISFYEKMQSDKGSIPDRFSAQQFSDYHSELNMSSLELGDSALYFCASTRQGARDTQYFGPGTRLTVL.

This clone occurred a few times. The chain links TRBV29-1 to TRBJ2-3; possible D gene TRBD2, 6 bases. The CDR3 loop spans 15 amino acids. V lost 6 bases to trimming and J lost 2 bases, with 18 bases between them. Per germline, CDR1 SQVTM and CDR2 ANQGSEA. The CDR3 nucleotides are TGCAGCGTGGGGGACTCCCGTTCTGCCACAGATACGCAGTATTTT. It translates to CSVGDSRSATDTQYF.

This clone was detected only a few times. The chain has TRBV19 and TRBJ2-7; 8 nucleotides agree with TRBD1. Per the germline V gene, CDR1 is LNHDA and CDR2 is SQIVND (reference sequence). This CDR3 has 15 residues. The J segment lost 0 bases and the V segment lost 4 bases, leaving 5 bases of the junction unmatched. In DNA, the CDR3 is TGTGCCAGTAGTAGCCGGACAGGGAGCTCCTACGAGCAGTACTTC. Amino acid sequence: CASSSRTGSSYEQYF.

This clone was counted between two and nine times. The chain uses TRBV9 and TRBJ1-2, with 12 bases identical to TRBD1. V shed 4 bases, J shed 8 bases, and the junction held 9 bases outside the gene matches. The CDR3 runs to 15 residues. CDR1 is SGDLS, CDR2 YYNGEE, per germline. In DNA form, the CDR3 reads TGTGCCAGCAGCTTCCGGGACAGGGGGCTGGAGGGCTACACCTTC. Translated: CASSFRDRGLEGYTF.

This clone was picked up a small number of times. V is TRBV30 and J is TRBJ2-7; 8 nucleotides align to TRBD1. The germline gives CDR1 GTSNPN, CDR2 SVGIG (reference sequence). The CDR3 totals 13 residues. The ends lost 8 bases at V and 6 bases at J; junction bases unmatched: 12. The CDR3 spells CAQEGGQGGEQYF. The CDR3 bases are TGTGCCCAGGAGGGCGGACAGGGAGGCGAGCAGTACTTC.

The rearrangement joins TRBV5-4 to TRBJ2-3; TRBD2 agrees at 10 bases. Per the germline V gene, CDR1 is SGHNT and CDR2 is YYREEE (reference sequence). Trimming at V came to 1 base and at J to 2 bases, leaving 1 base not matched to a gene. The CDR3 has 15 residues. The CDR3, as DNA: TGTGCCAGCAGCTTGACTAGCGGGGTCACAGATACGCAGTATTTT. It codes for CASSLTSGVTDTQYF.

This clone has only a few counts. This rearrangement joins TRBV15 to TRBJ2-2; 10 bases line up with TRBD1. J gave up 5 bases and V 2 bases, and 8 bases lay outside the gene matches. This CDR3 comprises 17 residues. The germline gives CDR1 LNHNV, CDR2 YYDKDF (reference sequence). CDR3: CATSRPRQGARTGELFF. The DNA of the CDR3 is TGTGCCACCAGCAGACCTCGACAGGGGGCGAGGACCGGGGAGCTGTTTTTT.

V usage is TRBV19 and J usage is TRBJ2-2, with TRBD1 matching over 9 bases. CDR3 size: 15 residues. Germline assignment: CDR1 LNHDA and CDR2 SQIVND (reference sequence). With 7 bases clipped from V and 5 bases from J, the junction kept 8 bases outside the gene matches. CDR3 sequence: CASTGDRDPTGELFF. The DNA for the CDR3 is TGTGCCAGTACTGGGGACAGGGATCCTACCGGGGAGCTGTTTTTT.

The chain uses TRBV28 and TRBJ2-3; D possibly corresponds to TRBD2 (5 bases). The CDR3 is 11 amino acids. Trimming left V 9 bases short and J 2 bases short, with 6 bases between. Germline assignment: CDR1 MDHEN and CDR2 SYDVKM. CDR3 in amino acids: CARTITDTQYF. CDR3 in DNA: TGTGCCAGGACTATCACAGATACGCAGTATTTT.

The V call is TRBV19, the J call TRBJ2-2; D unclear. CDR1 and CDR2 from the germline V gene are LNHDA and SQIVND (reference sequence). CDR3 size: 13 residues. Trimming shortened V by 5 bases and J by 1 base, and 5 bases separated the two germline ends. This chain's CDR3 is CASSGLNTGELFF. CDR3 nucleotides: TGTGCCAGTAGTGGCTTGAACACCGGGGAGCTGTTTTTT.

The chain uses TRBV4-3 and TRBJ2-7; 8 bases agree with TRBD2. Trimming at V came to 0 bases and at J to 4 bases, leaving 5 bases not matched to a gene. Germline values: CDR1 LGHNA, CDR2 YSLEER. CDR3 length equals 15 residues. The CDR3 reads CASSQDSTSGYEQYF. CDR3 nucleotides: TGCGCCAGCAGCCAAGATTCAACTAGCGGTTACGAGCAGTACTTC.